This T cell receptor (beta chain) was documented in a study of immune characterization of retroperitoneal liposarcoma. TCRdb processed the PCR reads anew with MiXCR; each CDR3 protein has one entry. The sample contains a few thousand distinct CDR3 sequences, around 40% of which appear only once. The CDR3 has 15 residues. Germline CDR1 is WSHSY and CDR2 is SAAADI. Deletions cut 4 bases from V and 4 bases from J, with 15 bases between. The sequencing sample was made of tumor tissue. V is TRBV10-2 and J is TRBJ2-3, with D perhaps matching TRBD2 (6 bases). This TCR came from a male donor with retroperitoneal liposarcoma. Here the CDR3 reads CASSVTGGVADTQYF. In DNA, the CDR3 is TGCGCCAGCAGTGTAACAGGCGGGGTAGCAGATACGCAGTATTTT.